What follows are 26 T cell receptor beta chains derived from one specimen sequenced in a study of OX40 agonist ivuxolimab in advanced cancers. TCRdb's table, derived via immunoSEQ multiplex PCR, lists solely in-frame clones and lacks some. The repertoire consists of 50,000 to 70,000 clones, with about 83% occurring once and the leading ten covering 0.55% to 0.65%. The sample in question was CD4+ or CD8+ T cells sorted from blood, obtained in a trial of the OX40 agonist ivuxolimab. These receptors were obtained from an adult with an advanced solid tumor such as melanoma, head and neck, liver or kidney cancer.

The table lists this clone with a few counts. The chain uses TRBV6-6 and TRBJ2-7, with D possibly matching TRBD2 (6 bases). V shed 5 bases and J shed 2 bases, with 13 bases lying between them. The length of the CDR3 is 14 residues. Germline CDR1 reads MNHNY; CDR2 reads SVGAGI (reference sequence). CDR3 in amino acids: CASSNSGGPYEQYF. The CDR3 coding sequence is TGTGCCAGCAGTAATAGCGGAGGCCCCTACGAGCAGTACTTC.

This chain links TRBV2 with TRBJ2-7, with a tentative D call TRBD1 (5 bases). CDR3 size: 13 residues. Trimming stripped 4 bases from V and 5 bases from J, with 12 bases between. Germline lookup yields CDR1 SNHLY and CDR2 FYNNEI. The CDR3 spells CASSGQGRNEQYF. Written as DNA, the CDR3 is TGTGCCAGCAGTGGGCAGGGAAGGAACGAGCAGTACTTC.

V is TRBV29-1 and J is TRBJ1-2; no definite D call. Germline CDR1 and CDR2: SQVTM and ANQGSEA. This CDR3 has 13 residues. V was clipped by 4 bases and J by 8 bases, with 17 bases between them. CDR3 nucleotides: TGCAGCGTTGCCGGGCCTAAAGAAGGAGGCTACACCTTC. Residues: CSVAGPKEGGYTF.

The chain couples TRBV7-9 to TRBJ2-3; no firm D call. CDR3 length: 14 residues. V was pared by 8 bases and J by 0 bases, with 12 bases between. From germline, CDR1 is SEHNR and CDR2 FQNEAQ (reference sequence). CDR3 bases: TGTGCCAGCCTAACCGGAGTTAGCACAGATACGCAGTATTTT. Residues: CASLTGVSTDTQYF.

J is TRBJ1-5 and V is TRBV28; TRBD1 matches at 7 bases. In germline, CDR1 is MDHEN, CDR2 SYDVKM. The CDR3 runs 15 residues. The V and J ends lost 5 bases and 6 bases, in that order; junction bases with no gene match: 10. The CDR3 nucleotides read TGTGCCAGCAGTACCTACAGGGGTCTCGGTCAGCCCCAGCATTTT. Translation: CASSTYRGLGQPQHF.

The CDR3 DNA reads TGTGCCACCAGCAGAGATCTCCCGGGGGGACAGGGGGCCGCCCCGCAGTATTTT. This encodes CATSRDLPGGQGAAPQYF. The rearrangement links TRBV15 to TRBJ2-3; the match to TRBD1 covers 12 bases. Germline V gives CDR1 LNHNV, CDR2 YYDKDF (reference sequence). The CDR3 spans 18 residues. Trimming took 0 bases from V and 10 from J; bases not matched to a gene: 14.

The chain combines TRBV30 with TRBJ2-1; TRBD2 matches at 8 bases. V shed 3 bases and J 3 bases; nucleotides not matched to a gene: 4. The CDR3 spans 14 residues. Germline V gene sequence: CDR1 GTSNPN, CDR2 SVGIG (reference sequence). CDR3 bases: TGTGCCTGGAGAGCGGGAGCAGACTACAATGAGCAGTTCTTC. It yields the protein CAWRAGADYNEQFF.

The chain combines TRBV7-8 with TRBJ1-1; 7 bases are shared with TRBD1. V lost 1 base and J lost 4; bases outside the gene matches: 6. The CDR3 is 15 amino acids. Per the germline V gene, CDR1 is SGHVS and CDR2 is FQNEAQ. The CDR3 DNA reads as TGTGCCAGCAGCTTAGGCGCAGGGGGAAGCACTGAAGCTTTCTTT. It codes for CASSLGAGGSTEAFF.

This chain joins TRBV18 and TRBJ1-2; D call uncertain. The germline V gene has CDR1 KGHSH and CDR2 LQKENI. The CDR3 loop spans 14 amino acids. Trimming pared 2 bases from V and 4 bases from J, leaving 11 bases between. The CDR3 DNA reads TGTGCCAGCTCACCAGCAGCTCTGTCCTATGGCTACACCTTC. Translation: CASSPAALSYGYTF. Full variable domain (rest looked up from reference TRBV18 and TRBJ1-2): NAGVMQNPRHLVRRRGQEARLRCSPMKGHSHVYWYRQLPEEGLKFMVYLQKENIIDESGMPKERFSAEFPKEGPSILRIQQVVRGDSAAYFCASSPAALSYGYTFGSGTRLTVV.

About this clone: Other DNA sequences in the sample encode the same CDR3. The chain couples TRBV30 to TRBJ1-1; weak D call: TRBD1 (6 bases). Germline CDR1 reads GTSNPN; CDR2 reads SVGIG (reference sequence). The length of the CDR3 is 13 residues. V gave up 5 bases and J gave up 4 bases, with 14 bases separating them. CDR3 nucleotides: TGTGCCTGGGGTATACAGGGCGGCACTGAAGCTTTCTTT. As protein: CAWGIQGGTEAFF.

The V call is TRBV18, the J call TRBJ1-1; 11 positions match TRBD1. The CDR3 spans 16 residues. The V segment lost 3 bases and the J segment 5 bases; nucleotides outside the gene matches: 8. Germline values: CDR1 KGHSH, CDR2 LQKENI. Written as DNA, the CDR3 is TGTGCCAGCTCACCTGGGGACAGGGGGATTTGGACTGAAGCTTTCTTT. It is translated as CASSPGDRGIWTEAFF.

The CDR3 region has the DNA TGTGCCAGCAGCGTATCCAGGGGCAACACAGATACGCAGTATTTT. Translation gives CASSVSRGNTDTQYF. This rearrangement joins TRBV9 to TRBJ2-3; TRBD1 is a possible D gene (6 bases). The CDR3 covers 15 residues. Trimming shortened V by 1 base and J by 2 bases, and 11 bases separated the two germline ends. CDR1 and CDR2 (germline): SGDLS, YYNGEE.

The chain recombines TRBV6-6 with TRBJ2-7; TRBD1 is a possible D gene (5 bases). CDR1 is MNHNY, CDR2 SVGAGI, per germline (reference sequence). The V and J ends lost 6 bases and 0 bases respectively, with 12 bases between them. There are 14 residues in the CDR3. CDR3 DNA sequence: TGTGCCAGCAGCGAACAGGCCGGCTCCTACGAGCAGTACTTC. It codes for CASSEQAGSYEQYF.

The chain joins TRBV7-8 to TRBJ1-3; D remains ambiguous. CDR1 is SGHVS and CDR2 is FQNEAQ in the germline V gene. Trimming left V 7 bases short and J 5 bases short, with 15 bases between. The CDR3 totals 14 residues. The CDR3 protein is CASTQAGVRNTIYF. Written as DNA, the CDR3 is TGTGCCAGCACCCAGGCAGGTGTGAGAAACACCATATATTTT.

The chain has TRBV5-5 and TRBJ1-3; D call uncertain. CDR3 length: 14 amino acids. Looked up from germline, CDR1 is SGHKS and CDR2 is YYEKEE (reference sequence). V was clipped by 4 bases and J by 0 bases, with 8 bases between them. CDR3 nucleotide sequence: TGTGCCAGCAGCCGTGACTTCTCTGGAAACACCATATATTTT. Protein: CASSRDFSGNTIYF.

The chain couples TRBV6-5 to TRBJ1-5; D is undetermined. The CDR3 has 13 residues. V was shortened by 6 bases and J by 3 bases, with 9 bases between the two germline ends. The germline CDR1 and CDR2 sequences are MNHEY and SVGAGI. CDR3 in DNA: TGTGCCAGCAGGTTAACCCTCAATCAGCCCCAGCATTTT. Translated, it gives CASRLTLNQPQHF.

A single count supports this clone. This sequence joins TRBV7-8 and TRBJ1-5; D is unclear. The CDR3 runs 15 residues. Trimming pared 5 bases from V and 1 base from J, leaving 12 bases between. CDR1 is SGHVS, CDR2 FQNEAQ, per germline. The CDR3 loop reads CASSPSVESNQPQHF. As DNA, the CDR3 is TGTGCCAGCAGCCCCTCGGTAGAAAGCAATCAGCCCCAGCATTTT.

The chain joins TRBV19 to TRBJ1-2; possible D gene TRBD1, 5 bases. This CDR3 comprises 12 residues. From germline, CDR1 is LNHDA and CDR2 SQIVND (reference sequence). V was cut by 3 bases and J by 14 bases, with 16 bases left in between. Here the CDR3 reads CASSIPRAAATF. Here the CDR3 DNA reads TGTGCCAGTAGTATCCCCAGGGCTGCGGCAACCTTC.

This clone has only a few counts. The chain couples TRBV6-5 to TRBJ1-3; weak D call: TRBD1 (6 bases). This CDR3 is built from 15 residues. The V end was cut by 7 bases, the J end by 0 bases, with 13 bases between. Per the germline V gene, CDR1 is MNHEY and CDR2 is SVGAGI. DNA of the CDR3: TGTGCCAGCAAGGAGGGACATCGCTCTGGAAACACCATATATTTT. It encodes CASKEGHRSGNTIYF.

The genes are TRBV4-1 and TRBJ2-1; the D is unclear. Trimming stripped 8 bases from V and 10 bases from J, with 18 bases between. CDR1 MGHRA and CDR2 YSYEKL come from the germline V gene. The CDR3 is made up of 13 amino acids. The chain's CDR3 is CASQRILGFEQFF. The CDR3 region has the DNA TGCGCCAGCCAACGGATTCTCGGCTTCGAGCAGTTCTTC.

The chain employs TRBV19 and TRBJ1-1; 7 nucleotides match TRBD1. Losses at the gene ends were 4 bases for V and 5 bases for J; bases not matched to a gene: 13. Germline V gives CDR1 LNHDA, CDR2 SQIVND (reference sequence). This CDR3 has 16 residues. The CDR3 loop reads CASSTPGGGRGTEAFF. In DNA, the CDR3 is TGTGCCAGTAGTACCCCGGGAGGGGGCAGAGGGACTGAAGCTTTCTTT. Full variable domain (remainder filled in from reference TRBV19 and TRBJ1-1): DGGITQSPKYLFRKEGQNVTLSCEQNLNHDAMYWYRQDPGQGLRLIYYSQIVNDFQKGDIAEGYSVSREKKESFPLTVTSAQKNPTAFYLCASSTPGGGRGTEAFFGQGTRLTVV.

This rearrangement joins TRBV4-1 to TRBJ1-2; no clear D. Trimming took 1 base from V and 8 from J, leaving 20 bases between them. This CDR3 spans 16 amino acids. The germline gives CDR1 MGHRA, CDR2 YSYEKL. CDR3 sequence (DNA): TGCGCCAGCAGCCAAGTAATTCCCGTTACTCGGAAGGGCTACACCTTC. Its protein is CASSQVIPVTRKGYTF.

The DNA of the CDR3 is TGTGCCAGCAGCTTATCAGGTTGGGATACGCAGTATTTT. Amino acids: CASSLSGWDTQYF. The V and J genes are TRBV7-2 and TRBJ2-3; D is uncertain. This CDR3 spans 13 amino acids. Trimming took 2 bases from V and 6 from J, leaving 9 bases between them. Germline assignment: CDR1 SGHTA and CDR2 FQGNSA.

The chain combines TRBV2 with TRBJ2-1, with D hard to call. Germline V gene data show CDR1 as SNHLY and CDR2 as FYNNEI. Trimming took 2 bases from V and 2 from J, leaving 7 bases between them. The CDR3 has 14 residues. The CDR3, as DNA: TGTGCCAGCAGTGAACGACAAGCCTACAATGAGCAGTTCTTC. It yields the protein CASSERQAYNEQFF.

J is TRBJ1-2 and V is TRBV30; D gene ambiguous. This CDR3 spans 15 amino acids. Trimming removed 0 bases at V and 8 bases at J, with 19 bases between. The V gene's germline CDR1 is GTSNPN and CDR2 SVGIG (reference sequence). This CDR3 reads CAWSVRGFGPQGYTF. The CDR3 coding sequence is TGTGCCTGGAGTGTACGAGGTTTTGGGCCGCAGGGCTACACCTTC.

This rearrangement joins TRBV27 to TRBJ2-7; a weak D match, TRBD2 (6 bases). The V end lost 3 bases, the J end lost 4 bases, and 13 bases lay between the germline ends. CDR3 length: 14 amino acids. Germline V gene data show CDR1 as MNHEY and CDR2 as SMNVEV (reference sequence). In nucleotides, the CDR3 is TGTGCCAGCAGTTTGCGCGGGATTTCGTACGAGCAGTACTTC. The encoded protein is CASSLRGISYEQYF.